This T cell receptor beta chain stems from a study of siplizumab effects on memory and regulatory T cells. This clone was observed a single time. Its antigen is currently unknown. TCRdb's copy holds only in-frame clones and misses some; the assay was immunoSEQ multiplex PCR. The sample has about 100,000 clones; 80% to 95% are singletons. The ends were cut back, 6 bases at V and 4 bases at J, with 14 bases in the middle. The V gene's germline CDR1 is ENHRY and CDR2 SYGVKD. The CDR3 is 14 amino acids. The study's findings and limits: The diversity of naive T cells seemed greater than that of memory cells, and their alloresponse contribution seemed major. Most alloreactive clones went unmapped to unstimulated subsets; only a minor fraction mapped. Alloreactive sequences traceable to unstimulated CD4+ memory cells were significantly reduced by siplizumab.

The sequenced sample was CD4+ T cells sorted from blood. The rearrangement uses TRBV10-3 and TRBJ2-3; D not resolved. This sequence originates from a human donor in good health. Some clones in this sample may be carry-over from other donors' samples. The CDR3 sequence is CAIRGVLESDTQYF. In DNA, the CDR3 is TGTGCCATCAGGGGTGTGTTGGAGTCAGATACGCAGTATTTT.